The 26 T cell receptor beta chains listed next were all sequenced from one sample in a study of neurological immune-mediated disorders. Time point defined: longitudinal time-point 1 (baseline). TCRdb analysed the 5' RACE reads with MiXCR anew, one entry per CDR3 protein. The data hold over 55,000 distinct CDR3 sequences, with 10% observed a single time. Sequencing used PBMCs. The receptors here all came from a man in his thirties or forties in good health.

Many counts were recorded for this clonotype. The CDR3 is CAISENPGPYEQYF. CDR3 sequence (DNA): TGTGCCATCAGCGAAAACCCGGGGCCCTACGAGCAGTACTTC. The J gene is TRBJ2-7, the V gene TRBV10-3, with D possibly called TRBD1 or TRBD2 (5 bases each). From germline, CDR1 is ENHRY and CDR2 SYGVKD. The CDR3 covers 14 residues. V lost 6 bases and J 2 bases, leaving 14 bases between the germline ends.

This clonotype appeared many times. This sequence joins TRBV10-2 and TRBJ1-4, with D possibly matching TRBD1 (6 bases). CDR3 length equals 16 residues. V lost 6 bases, J lost 3 bases, and 17 bases lay in between. CDR1 WSHSY and CDR2 SAAADI come from the germline V gene. The CDR3, as DNA: TGCGCCAGCAGACGGGAGGGGGGGGCCTCTAATGAAAAACTGTTTTTT. Translating gives CASRREGGASNEKLFF.

The sample holds many counts of this clonotype. The J gene is TRBJ1-1, the V gene TRBV29-1; 8 bases match TRBD1. This CDR3 region has 16 residues. With 4 bases clipped from V and 5 bases from J, the junction kept 15 bases outside the gene matches. Germline-derived CDR1 and CDR2 are SQVTM and ANQGSEA. CDR3 sequence reads: CSVAGQGIVSMTEAFF. DNA for the CDR3: TGCAGCGTTGCCGGACAGGGAATAGTTAGTATGACTGAAGCTTTCTTT.

This clonotype has ten or more counts. The chain combines TRBV2 with TRBJ2-4; D call uncertain. V lost 2 bases to trimming and J lost 5 bases, with 16 bases between them. The germline V gene encodes CDR1 SNHLY and CDR2 FYNNEI. The CDR3 length is 16 residues. The CDR3 sequence is CASSELLTAGQNIQYF. The DNA for the CDR3 is TGTGCCAGCAGTGAACTCTTGACCGCTGGGCAAAACATTCAGTACTTC. Supplemented by reference TRBV2 and TRBJ2-4, the full variable domain reads EPEVTQTPSHQVTQMGQEVILRCVPISNHLYFYWYRQILGQKVEFLVSFYNNEISEKSEIFDDQFSVERPDGSNFTLKIRSTKLEDSAMYFCASSELLTAGQNIQYFGAGTRLSVL.

Points on this clonotype: A much more abundant neighbour one base away suggests this may be a read error. The gene calls are TRBV28 and TRBJ2-2; 10 bases are shared with TRBD2. Germline CDR1 MDHEN, CDR2 SYDVKM. CDR3 size: 14 residues. This CDR3 is CASSIAGGAGERFF. CDR3 in DNA: TGTGCCAGCAGCATAGCGGGAGGAGCCGGGGAGCGGTTTTTT.

This clonotype was recorded at least ten times. The chain links TRBV10-1 to TRBJ2-2; D is unresolved. The V and J ends lost 4 bases and 0 bases respectively, with 9 bases between them. The CDR3 is 15 residues long. The germline gives CDR1 WNHNN, CDR2 SYGVQD (reference sequence). Here the CDR3 reads CASSARSPNTGELFF. The DNA of the CDR3 is TGCGCCAGCAGTGCGAGGTCACCGAACACCGGGGAGCTGTTTTTT.

This clonotype was seen repeatedly, ten times or more. This sequence joins TRBV5-1 and TRBJ2-3; D uncertain. Germline V gene lookup returns CDR1 SGHRS and CDR2 YFSETQ. The CDR3 is 16 amino acids. V gave up 0 bases and J gave up 2 bases, with 13 bases separating them. CDR3 in DNA: TGCGCCAGCAGCTTGGAAGTAACGGGTTTCACAGATACGCAGTATTTT. Its translation: CASSLEVTGFTDTQYF.

Ten or more counts support this clonotype. The genes are TRBV4-1 and TRBJ2-2, with D unclear. The CDR3 length is 17 residues. Germline CDR1 MGHRA, CDR2 YSYEKL. Trimming removed 0 bases at V and 3 bases at J, with 14 bases between. In DNA form, the CDR3 reads TGCGCCAGCAGCCAAGAGTGGGCAACCCTCTACACCGGGGAGCTGTTTTTT. It translates to CASSQEWATLYTGELFF.

This clonotype was detected many times. The chain couples TRBV20-1 to TRBJ1-5, with D hard to call. The V and J ends lost 3 bases and 1 base respectively, with 10 bases between them. The CDR3 runs 14 residues. Germline V gene lookup returns CDR1 DFQATT and CDR2 SNEGSKA (reference sequence). CDR3 amino acids: CSASPLESNQPQHF. As DNA, the CDR3 is TGCAGTGCTAGTCCCCTGGAGAGCAATCAGCCCCAGCATTTT.

The table lists this clonotype with many counts. The rearrangement joins TRBV5-1 to TRBJ2-5, with TRBD1 as a possible D gene (5 bases). Germline V gene data show CDR1 as SGHRS and CDR2 as YFSETQ. V gave up 1 base and J gave up 3 bases, with 10 bases separating them. There are 14 residues in the CDR3. In nucleotides, the CDR3 is TGCGCCAGCAGCTTGTCCCCGACAGAAGAGACCCAGTACTTC. Encoded protein: CASSLSPTEETQYF.

This clonotype was detected ten times or more. The chain recombines TRBV9 with TRBJ2-5, with 7 bases that match TRBD2. Germline V gene data show CDR1 as SGDLS and CDR2 as YYNGEE. After removal of 3 bases from V and 2 bases from J, the junction contained 10 bases not matched to a gene. The CDR3 has 16 amino acids. Here the CDR3 reads CASSAQRLAGQETQYF. In DNA form, the CDR3 reads TGTGCCAGCAGCGCTCAGAGACTAGCAGGGCAAGAGACCCAGTACTTC. The variable domain in full, completed from reference TRBV9 and TRBJ2-5, reads DSGVTQTPKHLITATGQRVTLRCSPRSGDLSVYWYQQSLDQGLQFLIQYYNGEERAKGNILERFSAQQFPDLHSELNLSSLELGDSALYFCASSAQRLAGQETQYFGPGTRLLVL.

This clonotype was recorded many times. The gene calls are TRBV11-2 and TRBJ2-2; no clear D. From germline, CDR1 is SGHAT and CDR2 FQNNGV. The V gene lost 1 base and the J gene lost 7 bases, with 4 bases spanning the gap. The CDR3 contains 12 residues. CDR3 amino acids: CASSLVDGELFF. Written as DNA, the CDR3 is TGTGCCAGCAGCTTAGTGGACGGGGAGCTGTTTTTT.

This clonotype was found many times. The V and J genes are TRBV6-4 and TRBJ2-3; 7 nucleotides agree with TRBD1. The CDR3 is made up of 14 amino acids. J was trimmed by 4 bases and V by 2 bases; bases with no gene match: 3. The germline V gene has CDR1 MRHNA and CDR2 SNTAGT. This CDR3 reads CASSDVQGADTQYF. In DNA form, the CDR3 reads TGTGCCAGCAGTGACGTGCAGGGGGCAGATACGCAGTATTTT.

This clonotype was picked up many times. CDR3 sequence reads: CASSPHLGENTGELFF. The CDR3 bases are TGTGCCAGCAGCCCCCATCTGGGGGAGAACACCGGGGAGCTGTTTTTT. The genes are TRBV11-2 and TRBJ2-2, with D perhaps being TRBD1 or TRBD2 (5 bases each). This CDR3 region has 16 residues. Germline-derived CDR1 and CDR2 are SGHAT and FQNNGV. V was shortened by 5 bases and J by 1 base, with 14 bases between the two germline ends.

In its sample, this clonotype was seen many times. The chain combines TRBV7-8 with TRBJ1-5; possibly TRBD1 for D (5 bases). Trimming took off 2 bases at V and 7 bases at J, with 9 bases between the two ends. The germline gives CDR1 SGHVS, CDR2 FQNEAQ. The CDR3 has 13 residues. The CDR3 DNA sequence: TGTGCCAGCAGCTTAAGGGAGGGGCAGCCCCAGCATTTT. It encodes CASSLREGQPQHF.

In this sample, this clonotype turned up many times. The rearrangement uses TRBV5-1 and TRBJ2-5; D unresolved. CDR1 and CDR2 from the germline V gene are SGHRS and YFSETQ. The CDR3 consists of 12 residues. Trimming took 0 bases from V and 5 from J, leaving 5 bases between them. DNA for the CDR3: TGCGCCAGCAGCTTGGTTGCCGAGACCCAGTACTTC. It yields the protein CASSLVAETQYF. The whole variable domain, remainder taken from reference TRBV5-1 and TRBJ2-5, is KAGVTQTPRYLIKTRGQQVTLSCSPISGHRSVSWYQQTPGQGLQFLFEYFSETQRNKGNFPGRFSGRQFSNSRSEMNVSTLELGDSALYLCASSLVAETQYFGPGTRLLVL.

V is TRBV12-3 or TRBV12-4 and J is TRBJ1-1, with no clear D. With 2 bases removed from V and 0 bases from J, the gap between germline ends came to 19 bases. This CDR3 is built from 18 residues. In DNA form, the CDR3 reads TGTGCCAGCAGTTTATGGTCGTTTAAGAGGGCTATGAACACTGAAGCTTTCTTT. As protein: CASSLWSFKRAMNTEAFF.

This clonotype has ten or more counts. The DNA of the CDR3 is TGTGCCAGCAGTGGGACTATAGAAGAGACCCAGTACTTC. This codes for CASSGTIEETQYF. This chain connects TRBV2 to TRBJ2-5, with D maybe TRBD2 (6 bases). Germline assignment: CDR1 SNHLY and CDR2 FYNNEI. V lost 4 bases, J lost 3 bases, and 9 bases lay in between. The CDR3 has 13 amino acids.

This clonotype was picked up many times. This chain joins TRBV4-2 and TRBJ1-5; D ambiguous. Germline CDR1 LGHNA, CDR2 YNFKEQ. V lost 8 bases and J 0 bases, leaving 14 bases between the germline ends. This CDR3 is built from 15 residues. CDR3 DNA sequence: TGTGCCAGCGGTCCTCCAGATTATAGCAATCAGCCCCAGCATTTT. Its protein product is CASGPPDYSNQPQHF.

This clonotype has just a few counts. CDR3 residues: CATTTSGRAGADTQYF. CDR3 coding DNA: TGCGCCACCACGACTAGCGGGAGGGCCGGGGCAGATACGCAGTATTTT. The V gene is TRBV5-1, the J gene TRBJ2-3, with 14 nucleotides matching TRBD2. With V trimmed by 9 bases and J by 4 bases, 10 bases remained unmatched. In germline, CDR1 is SGHRS, CDR2 YFSETQ. The CDR3 covers 16 residues.

This clonotype was observed many times. The J gene is TRBJ2-7, the V gene TRBV6-5, with 7 bases matching TRBD2. Trimming removed 6 bases from V and 6 bases from J; junction bases left unmatched: 5. The CDR3 consists of 12 residues. Germline CDR1 is MNHEY and CDR2 is SVGAGI. For the CDR3, the DNA is TGTGCCAGCAGCACGGGGAGGGGCGAGCAGTACTTC. Protein product: CASSTGRGEQYF.

This clonotype was observed many times. The genes are TRBV3-1 and TRBJ2-2; weak D call: TRBD2 (7 bases). Trimming stripped 2 bases from V and 5 bases from J, with 15 bases between. The CDR3 is made up of 16 amino acids. Germline V gene data show CDR1 as LGHDT and CDR2 as YNNKEL (reference sequence). CDR3 nucleotides: TGTGCCAGCAGCCAAAAAGGGGGGGGGAATACCGGGGAGCTGTTTTTT. Translated: CASSQKGGGNTGELFF.

This clonotype was counted at least ten times. V usage is TRBV10-3 and J usage is TRBJ2-3, with 9 bases identical to TRBD2. The CDR3 has 15 residues. The ends lost 6 bases at V and 4 bases at J; junction bases unmatched: 8. The germline V gene encodes CDR1 ENHRY and CDR2 SYGVKD. For the CDR3, the DNA is TGTGCCATCAGAGGGCTAGCGGGGTCGGCAGATACGCAGTATTTT. Translating gives CAIRGLAGSADTQYF.

This clonotype was found many times. V usage is TRBV9 and J usage is TRBJ2-1; 11 nucleotides line up with TRBD2. The CDR3 has 15 residues. Germline-derived CDR1 and CDR2 are SGDLS and YYNGEE. Trimming cost V 4 bases and J 7 bases; bases outside gene matches: 7. The CDR3 loop is CASSSVAGGENEQFF. DNA for the CDR3: TGTGCCAGCAGCAGCGTAGCGGGAGGGGAAAATGAGCAGTTCTTC.

This clonotype showed up many times. This chain uses TRBV7-9 with TRBJ1-6; D gene ambiguous. The V gene's germline CDR1 is SEHNR and CDR2 FQNEAQ (reference sequence). This CDR3 spans 16 amino acids. V was clipped by 5 bases and J by 3 bases, with 14 bases between them. CDR3 sequence reads: CASSPLSELYNSPLHF. The CDR3 nucleotides are TGTGCCAGCAGCCCCCTCTCCGAACTCTATAATTCACCCCTCCACTTT.

This clonotype was observed many times. The chain has TRBV20-1 and TRBJ2-7; 13 nucleotides agree with TRBD2. The CDR3 contains 14 residues. Germline lookup yields CDR1 DFQATT and CDR2 SNEGSKA (reference sequence). V was clipped by 7 bases and J by 5 bases; unmatched bases: 8. In nucleotides, the CDR3 is TGCAGTGGTCTCAGGACTAGCGGGAGTAACGAGCAGTACTTC. Amino acids: CSGLRTSGSNEQYF.